Listed below are T cell receptor beta chains from one sample, sequenced in a study of cytomegalovirus exposure and HLA in healthy donors. Sequencing used immunoSEQ multiplex PCR; TCRdb keeps in-frame clones, though not all of them. The sample carries 140,000 or so clones, roughly 65% recorded once. The sample was PBMCs. The receptors here all came from a woman aged 25 to 39 in good health and CMV-seronegative. Each CDR3 is given with its conserved first and last residue. The D gene is left open where the match is weak. Size is omitted from some rows. Given values are once, few, many or a class for expanded clones.

D: NA
V: TRBV29-1
size: few
J: TRBJ1-1
CDR3: CSVEDPGGLGNTEAFF
DNA: TGCAGCGTTGAAGATCCCGGGGGGCTGGGGAACACTGAAGCTTTCTTT

D: NA
V: TRBV7-3
size: NA
J: TRBJ1-2
CDR3: CASRKGPNYGYTF
DNA: TGTGCCAGCAGGAAGGGGCCTAACTATGGCTACACCTTC

D: TRBD1
V: TRBV27
size: few
J: TRBJ1-2
CDR3: CASSLTGANYGYTF
DNA: TGTGCCAGCAGTTTGACAGGGGCGAACTATGGCTACACCTTC

D: NA
V: TRBV28
size: NA
J: TRBJ2-1
CDR3: CASSLGGGANEQFF
DNA: TGTGCCAGCAGTTTGGGCGGAGGCGCCAATGAGCAGTTCTTC

D: TRBD2
V: TRBV5-1
size: few
J: TRBJ2-3
CDR3: CASSLTSGGAADTQYF
DNA: TGCGCCAGCAGCCTGACTAGCGGGGGGGCCGCAGATACGCAGTATTTT

D: NA
V: TRBV7-9
size: few
J: TRBJ2-1
CDR3: CASSLIQTNEQFF
DNA: TGTGCCAGCAGCTTAATACAGACCAATGAGCAGTTCTTC

D: NA
V: TRBV28
size: NA
J: TRBJ2-7
CDR3: CASGLVQGRREQYF
DNA: TGTGCCAGCGGCCTAGTACAGGGAAGGCGCGAGCAGTACTTC

D: NA
V: TRBV6-5
size: NA
J: TRBJ1-2
CDR3: CASSYSQASNYGYTF
DNA: TGTGCCAGCAGTTACTCACAGGCCTCTAACTATGGCTACACCTTC

D: TRBD1
V: TRBV29-1
size: few
J: TRBJ2-2
CDR3: CSVGTGGHGELFF
DNA: TGCAGCGTTGGGACAGGGGGTCACGGGGAGCTGTTTTTT

D: TRBD2
V: TRBV19
size: NA
J: TRBJ2-3
CDR3: CASSPTLAGGADTQYF
DNA: TGTGCCAGTAGTCCTACACTAGCGGGAGGGGCAGATACGCAGTATTTT

D: NA
V: TRBV6-1
size: NA
J: TRBJ1-1
CDR3: CASSGVLRGTEAFF
DNA: TGTGCCAGCAGTGGCGTCCTAAGGGGCACTGAAGCTTTCTTT

D: TRBD2
V: TRBV7-3
size: NA
J: TRBJ2-1
CDR3: CASSRTSGMNEQFF
DNA: TGTGCCAGCAGCCGGACTAGCGGCATGAATGAGCAGTTCTTC

D: TRBD1
V: TRBV19
size: NA
J: TRBJ2-4
CDR3: CASSYFYGTGGSKNIQYF
DNA: TGTGCCAGTAGCTATTTTTATGGGACAGGGGGCTCGAAAAACATTCAGTACTTC

D: NA
V: TRBV27
size: NA
J: TRBJ1-6
CDR3: CASTLGGGSPLHF
DNA: TGTGCCAGCACCCTTGGAGGAGGTTCACCCCTCCACTTT

D: TRBD1
V: TRBV9
size: NA
J: TRBJ2-1
CDR3: CASSVGRGVDRGVGEQFF
DNA: TGTGCCAGCAGCGTAGGGCGTGGGGTGGACAGGGGGGTCGGTGAGCAGTTCTTC

D: TRBD1
V: TRBV19
size: NA
J: TRBJ2-7
CDR3: CASSIRGTANSYEQYF
DNA: TGTGCCAGTAGTATAAGGGGGACAGCTAACTCCTACGAGCAGTACTTC

D: NA
V: TRBV27
size: NA
J: TRBJ2-1
CDR3: CASSLSSPPGSYEQFF
DNA: TGTGCCAGCAGTTTAAGTTCCCCCCCAGGTTCTTATGAGCAGTTCTTC

D: NA
V: TRBV5-6
size: NA
J: TRBJ2-5
CDR3: CASSLAGLETQYF
DNA: TGTGCCAGCAGCTTGGCAGGGTTGGAGACCCAGTACTTC

D: NA
V: TRBV5-1
size: NA
J: TRBJ1-1
CDR3: CASSLEAGSTEAFF
DNA: TGCGCCAGCAGCTTGGAAGCAGGAAGCACTGAAGCTTTCTTT

D: NA
V: TRBV4-1
size: NA
J: TRBJ1-6
CDR3: CASSQKSGESSYNSPLHF
DNA: TGCGCCAGCAGCCAGAAAAGTGGGGAGAGCTCCTATAATTCACCCCTCCACTTT

D: NA
V: TRBV30
size: NA
J: TRBJ2-7
CDR3: CAWSVLQDTYEQYF
DNA: TGTGCCTGGAGTGTACTACAGGACACCTACGAGCAGTACTTC

D: NA
V: TRBV6-5
size: NA
J: TRBJ2-2
CDR3: CASSYSAGSTGELFF
DNA: TGTGCCAGCAGTTACTCGGCAGGTTCCACCGGGGAGCTGTTTTTT

D: NA
V: TRBV6-1
size: few
J: TRBJ1-2
CDR3: CASSEGFTGINGYTF
DNA: TGTGCCAGCAGTGAAGGGTTCACAGGGATTAATGGCTACACCTTC

D: NA
V: TRBV6-1
size: few
J: TRBJ1-5
CDR3: CASSSAQGSQPQHF
DNA: TGTGCCAGCAGTTCAGCTCAGGGGTCTCAGCCCCAGCATTTT

D: NA
V: TRBV6-1
size: NA
J: TRBJ1-1
CDR3: CASRMDGETEAFF
DNA: TGTGCCAGCAGAATGGACGGGGAGACTGAAGCTTTCTTT

D: NA
V: TRBV6-5
size: once
J: TRBJ2-5
CDR3: CASSYGAWETQYF
DNA: TGTGCCAGCAGTTACGGGGCCTGGGAGACCCAGTACTTC

D: TRBD2
V: TRBV28
size: once
J: TRBJ2-1
CDR3: CASNDRRGGLSREQFF
DNA: TGTGCCAGCAACGACCGGCGGGGGGGCCTATCCCGGGAGCAGTTCTTC

D: TRBD1
V: TRBV2
size: NA
J: TRBJ1-2
CDR3: CASSEGTGGGYYGYTF
DNA: TGTGCCAGCAGCGAAGGGACAGGGGGTGGGTACTATGGCTACACCTTC

D: NA
V: TRBV5-1
size: NA
J: TRBJ1-1
CDR3: CASSGKTGMDTEAFF
DNA: TGCGCCAGCAGCGGGAAAACAGGCATGGACACTGAAGCTTTCTTT

D: TRBD2
V: TRBV5-1
size: few
J: TRBJ2-3
CDR3: CASSFSGGATDTQYF
DNA: TGCGCCAGCAGCTTTAGCGGGGGGGCCACAGATACGCAGTATTTT

D: NA
V: TRBV5-1
size: NA
J: TRBJ2-3
CDR3: CASSSPSGTDTQYF
DNA: TGCGCCAGCAGCTCGCCTTCGGGCACAGATACGCAGTATTTT

D: NA
V: TRBV13
size: NA
J: TRBJ1-2
CDR3: CASSRAPARHYGYTF
DNA: TGTGCCAGCAGCCGCGCCCCTGCCAGGCACTATGGCTACACCTTC

D: TRBD2
V: TRBV19
size: few
J: TRBJ2-2
CDR3: CASSIWEGLAGGLSGTGELFF
DNA: TGTGCCAGTAGTATATGGGAGGGACTAGCGGGGGGGCTAAGCGGCACCGGGGAGCTGTTTTTT